These 9 T cell receptor beta chains were sequenced from one sample in a study of blood T cell repertoires in COVID-19. The data were produced by immunoSEQ multiplex PCR, yet TCRdb's version contains in-frame clones alone and is incomplete. The sample has under 300,000 clones; about 89% are singletons. Sequences were obtained from PBMCs or T cells enriched from blood (not recorded which). The origin of the receptors is a man aged 35 to 55 who had recovered from COVID-19.

This chain connects TRBV27 to TRBJ2-1; 7 nucleotides agree with TRBD2. Germline lookup yields CDR1 MNHEY and CDR2 SMNVEV (reference sequence). V shed 2 bases and J 5 bases; nucleotides not matched to a gene: 6. This CDR3 has 15 amino acids. DNA for the CDR3: TGTGCCAGCAGTTTAGAAGCGGGGTTTGACAATGAGCAGTTCTTC. This translates into CASSLEAGFDNEQFF.

V and J are TRBV7-3 and TRBJ2-1, with 12 bases fitting TRBD2. The trim removed 4 bases at V and 7 bases at J, leaving 8 bases unmatched. The CDR3 contains 16 residues. CDR1 and CDR2 (germline): SGHTA, FQGTGA. This CDR3 is CASSSLAGGPRNEQFF. The DNA for the CDR3 is TGTGCCAGCAGCTCGCTAGCGGGAGGGCCGAGGAATGAGCAGTTCTTC. The whole variable domain, remainder taken from reference TRBV7-3 and TRBJ2-1, is GAGVSQTPSNKVTEKGKYVELRCDPISGHTALYWYRQSLGQGPEFLIYFQGTGAADDSGLPNDRFFAVRPEGSVSTLKIQRTERGDSAVYLCASSSLAGGPRNEQFFGPGTRLTVL.

V usage is TRBV10-3 and J usage is TRBJ1-4, with D tentatively TRBD1 (5 bases). The germline V gene encodes CDR1 ENHRY and CDR2 SYGVKD. The CDR3 loop spans 14 amino acids. V shed 6 bases and J shed 5 bases, with 13 bases lying between them. The CDR3 sequence: CAISAGGSNEKLFF. The CDR3, as DNA: TGTGCCATCAGCGCGGGGGGGAGCAATGAAAAACTGTTTTTT.

The chain uses TRBV28 and TRBJ2-7; TRBD1 might be the D (5 bases). V was clipped by 2 bases and J by 3 bases, with 8 bases between them. Germline V CDR1 and CDR2: MDHEN, SYDVKM. CDR3 length: 13 residues. CDR3 in amino acids: CASSLDSYYEQYF. The DNA of the CDR3 is TGTGCCAGCAGTTTAGACAGCTACTACGAGCAGTACTTC.

The chain has TRBV29-1 and TRBJ2-7, with 14 bases fitting TRBD2. The germline gives CDR1 SQVTM, CDR2 ANQGSEA. Losses at the gene ends were 7 bases for V and 0 bases for J; bases not matched to a gene: 2. The CDR3 is made up of 14 amino acids. The CDR3, as DNA: TGCAGCGCAGGGACTAGCGGGGGCTCCTACGAGCAGTACTTC. Protein: CSAGTSGGSYEQYF.

The chain combines TRBV14 with TRBJ1-2; D call uncertain. This CDR3 spans 15 amino acids. Germline CDR1 SGHDN, CDR2 FVKESK. V was cut by 0 bases and J by 2 bases, with 10 bases left in between. CDR3 in amino acids: CASSQDQYINYGYTF. The CDR3, as DNA: TGTGCCAGCAGCCAAGATCAATACATAAACTATGGCTACACCTTC.

This clone was recorded only once. Here the CDR3 DNA reads TGTGCCAGCAGCCAAGTGTACAGCTATAATTCACCCCTCCACTTT. Translation: CASSQVYSYNSPLHF. V is TRBV3-1 (or the pseudogene TRBV3-2) and J is TRBJ1-6; D gene unclear. This CDR3 has 15 amino acids. The germline V and J ends were trimmed by 1 base and 3 bases, with 7 bases remaining between them. Germline V CDR1 and CDR2: LGHDT, YNNKEL (reference sequence).

The chain recombines TRBV19 with TRBJ1-6; 9 bases fit TRBD1. The V segment lost 7 bases and the J segment 11 bases; nucleotides outside the gene matches: 15. The CDR3 consists of 16 residues. Germline V lookup: CDR1 LNHDA, CDR2 SQIVND (reference sequence). The CDR3 bases are TGTGCCAGTACCCCCGGGACAGGGTATCCGGGACCACCCCTCCACTTT. Its protein is CASTPGTGYPGPPLHF.

The V gene is TRBV5-1, the J gene TRBJ2-7, with 9 positions matching TRBD1. This CDR3 contains 14 residues. Losses at the gene ends were 3 bases for V and 5 bases for J; bases not matched to a gene: 6. Looked up from germline, CDR1 is SGHRS and CDR2 is YFSETQ. The CDR3: CASSWGTGLDEQYF. In DNA, the CDR3 is TGCGCCAGCAGCTGGGGGACAGGGCTTGACGAGCAGTACTTC.